This T cell receptor beta chain originates from a study of T cells in localized non-small cell lung cancer. Findings and caveats of the study: It was uninvolved adjacent lung that showed the highest T cell clonality, exceeding tumor. The appearance of a median about 60 of the top 100 tumor clones was seen in adjacent lung. An association was observed between higher blood T cell density and longer overall survival.

Assay: immunoSEQ multiplex PCR; the TCRdb copy retains only in-frame clones and omits some. The repertoire has approximately 31,000 clones, 85% to 90% of them found once; the top ten carry 2.5% to 3%. Turning to this clone: Its antigen is undetermined.

The CDR3 totals 16 residues. Germline V gives CDR1 SGHTA, CDR2 FQGNSA. Trimming pared 1 base from V and 4 bases from J, leaving 16 bases between. Material: peripheral blood, obtained before any cancer treatment. The clonotype comes from a female donor older than 55 with stage I lung adenocarcinoma. The chain links TRBV7-2 to TRBJ1-2; a possible D gene is TRBD1 (6 bases). CDR3 amino acids: CASSLGGGGDAYGYTF. The CDR3 nucleotides are TGTGCCAGCAGCTTAGGGGGAGGGGGAGATGCCTATGGCTACACCTTC. Together with reference TRBV7-2 and TRBJ1-2, the CDR3 gives the full variable domain: GAGVSQSPSNKVTEKGKDVELRCDPISGHTALYWYRQSLGQGLEFLIYFQGNSAPDKSGLPSDRFSAERTGGSVSTLTIQRTQQEDSAVYLCASSLGGGGDAYGYTFGSGTRLTVV.